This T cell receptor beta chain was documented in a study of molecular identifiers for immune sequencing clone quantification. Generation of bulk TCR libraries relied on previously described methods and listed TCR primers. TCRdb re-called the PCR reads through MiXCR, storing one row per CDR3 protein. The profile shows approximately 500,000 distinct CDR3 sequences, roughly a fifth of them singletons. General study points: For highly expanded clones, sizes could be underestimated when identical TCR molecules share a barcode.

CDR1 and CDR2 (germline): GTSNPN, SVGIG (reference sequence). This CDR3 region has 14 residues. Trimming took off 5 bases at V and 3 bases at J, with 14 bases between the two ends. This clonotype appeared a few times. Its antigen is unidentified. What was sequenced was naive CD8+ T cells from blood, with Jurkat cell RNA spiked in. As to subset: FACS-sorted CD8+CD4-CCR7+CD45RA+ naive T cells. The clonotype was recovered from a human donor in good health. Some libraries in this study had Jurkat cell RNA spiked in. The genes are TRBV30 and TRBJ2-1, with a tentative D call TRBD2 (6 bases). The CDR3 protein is CAWDAGNGYNEQFF. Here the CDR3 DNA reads TGTGCCTGGGATGCGGGGAACGGCTACAATGAGCAGTTCTTC. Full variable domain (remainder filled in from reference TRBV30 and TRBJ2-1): SQTIHQWPATLVQPVGSPLSLECTVEGTSNPNLYWYRQAAGRGLQLLFYSVGIGQISSEVPQNLSASRPQDRQFILSSKKLLLSDSGFYLCAWDAGNGYNEQFFGPGTRLTVL.